These T cell receptor beta chains were read from a single sample in a study of T-cell reconstitution after alpha-beta-depleted transplantation in children. TCRdb ran MiXCR on the PCR reads and lists one entry per CDR3 protein. The table has 73,000 or so distinct CDR3 sequences, roughly 4.9% seen once; the top ten hold under 20%. Source: PBMCs, mostly from graft donor cells, taken 180 days after TCRalphabeta/CD19-depleted stem cell transplant. These receptors originate from a boy under three years old who had a stem cell transplant for acute myeloid leukemia, so the T cells may come from the graft donor. CDR3s include the opening cysteine and the closing phenylalanine or tryptophan. A D gene is named only where the DNA matches it firmly. Not all rows give a size; the values are once, few, many and, for expanded clones, a class.

many,TRBJ2-1,TRBV2,TRBD2,CASVNSGGRYNEQFF,TGTGCCAGCGTAAACAGCGGGGGGCGATACAATGAGCAGTTCTTC
many,TRBJ2-6,TRBV18,TRBD1,CASSPSTGFSGANVLTF,TGTGCCAGCTCACCATCGACAGGGTTCTCCGGGGCCAACGTCCTGACTTTC
many,TRBJ2-2,TRBV30,-,CAWSPWGGELFF,TGTGCCTGGAGTCCCTGGGGGGGGGAGCTGTTTTTT
many,TRBJ1-5,TRBV27,-,CASTGFQGQPQHF,TGTGCCAGCACCGGGTTTCAGGGTCAGCCCCAGCATTTT
many,TRBJ2-2,TRBV6-2/TRBV6-3,-,CASSSTGNTGELFF,TGTGCCAGCAGTAGTACAGGGAACACCGGGGAGCTGTTTTTT
many,TRBJ2-7,TRBV28,-,CASTTTGDTLEQYF,TGTGCCAGCACCACAACGGGGGACACCCTCGAGCAGTACTTC
many,TRBJ2-5,TRBV5-1,-,CASSFPLGETQYF,TGCGCCAGCAGCTTTCCATTGGGAGAGACCCAGTACTTC
many,TRBJ1-2,TRBV12-3/TRBV12-4,-,CASGHIDYGYTF,TGTGCCAGCGGGCACATTGACTATGGCTACACCTTC
many,TRBJ2-3,TRBV20-1,TRBD2,CSAGTFLAGADTQYF,TGCAGTGCTGGGACCTTCCTAGCGGGGGCAGATACGCAGTATTTT
many,TRBJ2-3,TRBV20-1,-,CSATTGLVADTQYF,TGCAGTGCTACGACGGGGTTGGTGGCAGATACGCAGTATTTT
many,TRBJ2-2,TRBV7-2,-,CASSFISLTGELFF,TGTGCCAGCAGCTTTATTAGCCTCACCGGGGAGCTGTTTTTT
many,TRBJ2-2,TRBV24-1,-,CATSDRKGELFF,TGTGCCACCAGTGATCGGAAGGGAGAGCTGTTTTTT
many,TRBJ2-1,TRBV5-1,-,CASSLDSSSYNEQFF,TGCGCCAGCAGCTTAGACAGCAGCTCCTACAATGAGCAGTTCTTC
-,TRBJ2-5,TRBV7-2,-,CASARGGAQETQYF,TGTGCCAGCGCTCGAGGAGGGGCCCAAGAGACCCAGTACTTC
-,TRBJ2-7,TRBV7-9,-,CASSPRDFIYEQYF,TGTGCCAGCAGCCCCCGGGACTTTATCTACGAGCAGTACTTC
many,TRBJ2-3,TRBV12-3/TRBV12-4,-,CASIIGTFLSTDTQYF,TGTGCCAGCATTATAGGGACCTTCCTAAGCACAGATACGCAGTATTTT
many,TRBJ1-2,TRBV7-2,TRBD1,CASSLGQNYGYTF,TGTGCCAGCAGCTTGGGACAGAACTATGGCTACACCTTC
many,TRBJ1-2,TRBV20-1,-,CSARDRFVMGYTF,TGCAGTGCTAGAGATCGGTTTGTTATGGGCTACACCTTC
many,TRBJ2-2,TRBV5-6,-,CASSLPSRTNTGELFF,TGTGCCAGCAGCTTGCCCAGCCGAACGAACACCGGGGAGCTGTTTTTT
many,TRBJ2-3,TRBV11-3,TRBD2,CASSFGGTADTQYF,TGTGCCAGCAGCTTCGGGGGGACCGCAGATACGCAGTATTTT
many,TRBJ2-3,TRBV18,TRBD1,CASSPQDRDTQYF,TGTGCCAGCTCACCCCAAGACAGGGACACGCAGTATTTT
many,TRBJ2-3,TRBV18,-,CASSPGGVSTDTQYF,TGTGCCAGCTCACCTGGCGGGGTTAGCACAGATACGCAGTATTTT
-,TRBJ1-1,TRBV4-3,-,CASSQDGTGGNTEAFF,TGCGCCAGCAGCCAAGATGGGACGGGAGGGAACACTGAAGCTTTCTTT
-,TRBJ2-2,TRBV5-4,-,CASSSGLITGELFF,TGTGCCAGCAGCAGCGGACTTATCACCGGGGAGCTGTTTTTT
many,TRBJ2-2,TRBV12-3/TRBV12-4,-,CASSIPWIGDTGELFF,TGTGCCAGCAGTATACCTTGGATAGGGGACACCGGGGAGCTGTTTTTT
many,TRBJ1-1,TRBV11-2,-,CATRQVNTEAFF,TGTGCCACCAGACAGGTGAACACTGAAGCTTTCTTT
-,TRBJ2-2,TRBV3-1,-,CACTQEGWGAASTGELFF,TGTGCCTGCACCCAAGAGGGTTGGGGGGCCGCGAGCACCGGGGAGCTGTTTTTT
many,TRBJ1-5,TRBV12-3/TRBV12-4,-,CASSPDSQPQHF,TGTGCCAGCAGTCCAGACAGTCAGCCCCAGCATTTT